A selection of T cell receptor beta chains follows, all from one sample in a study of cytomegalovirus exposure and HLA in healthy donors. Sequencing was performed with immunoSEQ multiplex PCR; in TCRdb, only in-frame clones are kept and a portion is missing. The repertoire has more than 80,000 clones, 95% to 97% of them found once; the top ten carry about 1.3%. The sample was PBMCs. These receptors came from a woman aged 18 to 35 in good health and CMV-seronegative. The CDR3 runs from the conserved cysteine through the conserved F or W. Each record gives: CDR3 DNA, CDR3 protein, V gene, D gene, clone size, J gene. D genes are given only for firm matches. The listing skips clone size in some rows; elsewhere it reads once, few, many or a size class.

TGCGCCAGCAGCTTGGCCGGGGCAGGGGGCTGGAACACTGAAGCTTTCTTT	CASSLAGAGGWNTEAFF	TRBV5-1	TRBD1	.	TRBJ1-1
TGTGCCAGTAGTATGGCAGGCAATCAGCCCCAGCATTTT	CASSMAGNQPQHF	TRBV19	.	.	TRBJ1-5
TGCGCCAGCAGCTTGGGGACACCGGAGGGTTCACCCCTCCACTTT	CASSLGTPEGSPLHF	TRBV5-1	.	once	TRBJ1-6
TGTGCCAGCAGCAGTCATACCTTCGGGGGCGAGCAGTACTTC	CASSSHTFGGEQYF	TRBV7-8	.	.	TRBJ2-7
TGTGCCAGCTCCCCGGGACAGCAAGAGACCCAGTACTTC	CASSPGQQETQYF	TRBV18	TRBD1	.	TRBJ2-5
TGTGCCACCATGATACAGTTTTCGGGAGGCCCTATAGGAAACGAGCAGTACTTC	CATMIQFSGGPIGNEQYF	TRBV2	TRBD2	.	TRBJ2-7
TGTGCCAGCTCACCAGTGGGACTAGCGGACCCCTACGAGCAGTACTTC	CASSPVGLADPYEQYF	TRBV18	TRBD2	few	TRBJ2-7
TGTGCCAGCTCACCACCCGGGAACTATGGCTACACCTTC	CASSPPGNYGYTF	TRBV18	.	.	TRBJ1-2
TGTGCCAGTACGGACAGGCAAATCTATGGCTACACCTTC	CASTDRQIYGYTF	TRBV19	TRBD1	.	TRBJ1-2
TGTGCCAGCAGCTCGCCAACTAGTATCACAGATACGCAGTATTTT	CASSSPTSITDTQYF	TRBV7-9	.	.	TRBJ2-3
TGTGCCAGCAGCCCACTTGAGGGCACAGATACGCAGTATTTT	CASSPLEGTDTQYF	TRBV16	.	.	TRBJ2-3
TGTGCCAGCAGTCTCCTACCGGGACAAACCTACGAGCAGTACTTC	CASSLLPGQTYEQYF	TRBV28	.	.	TRBJ2-7
TGTGCCAGCTCACCTCTGACTAGCGGGACCAATGAGCAGTTCTTC	CASSPLTSGTNEQFF	TRBV18	TRBD2	.	TRBJ2-1
TGTGCCAGCAGTGAAGGCGGGAGGGCCACAGATACGCAGTATTTT	CASSEGGRATDTQYF	TRBV6-4	TRBD2	.	TRBJ2-3
TGTGCCAGCAGCCTCCGGACAGGCTATGGCTACACCTTC	CASSLRTGYGYTF	TRBV7-9	TRBD1	.	TRBJ1-2
TGCGCCAGCAGCTTGGGGGACAGGGGGGATAATTCACCCCTCCACTTT	CASSLGDRGDNSPLHF	TRBV5-1	TRBD1	.	TRBJ1-6
TGCGCCAGCAGCCAAGAAGTAGTAGCTAGCGGGAGTACAGATACGCAGTATTTT	CASSQEVVASGSTDTQYF	TRBV4-1	TRBD2	.	TRBJ2-3
TGTGCCAGCAGTTTTCGGCGGAGTGGCTACACCTTC	CASSFRRSGYTF	TRBV28	.	.	TRBJ1-2
TGTGCCAGCAGATCGGGACAGGGGAATTCACCCCTCCACTTT	CASRSGQGNSPLHF	TRBV2	TRBD1	.	TRBJ1-6
TGTGCCAGTAGTATGGCGGGGGCCGGGGAGCTGTTTTTT	CASSMAGAGELFF	TRBV19	TRBD2	.	TRBJ2-2
TGCGCCAGCAGCCTTAAACTAGCCTACGAGCAGTACTTC	CASSLKLAYEQYF	TRBV4-1	.	.	TRBJ2-7
TGTGCCAGCAGTTCCGAGACAGTCTCCTACAATGAGCAGTTCTTC	CASSSETVSYNEQFF	TRBV6-5	.	once	TRBJ2-1
TGTGCCAGTAGTCCGACAGCCTACTACGAGCAGTACTTC	CASSPTAYYEQYF	TRBV19	.	.	TRBJ2-7
TGTGCCAGCTCACCACCGGGGGGTAGCTCTGGAAACACCATATATTTT	CASSPPGGSSGNTIYF	TRBV18	.	.	TRBJ1-3
TGTGCCAGCAGCCGGTCCGGGCTAGCGGCCTCCTACGAGCAGTACTTC	CASSRSGLAASYEQYF	TRBV11-2	TRBD2	.	TRBJ2-7
TGTGCCAGCAGTTGGTCCGGACAGGGAGGGGGTCAGCCCCAGCATTTT	CASSWSGQGGGQPQHF	TRBV6-5	TRBD1	.	TRBJ1-5
TGTGCCAGCTCCTCCGGGTCCTACTACAATGAGCAGTTCTTC	CASSSGSYYNEQFF	TRBV18	.	.	TRBJ2-1
TGCAGTGGTCTTCAGGGAAACACCATATATTTT	CSGLQGNTIYF	TRBV20-1	.	once	TRBJ1-3
TGTGCCAGCAGCGTAGGGTTCGAGGGCCCCTACAATGAGCAGTTCTTC	CASSVGFEGPYNEQFF	TRBV9	.	.	TRBJ2-1
TGTGCCAGCAGTTTAACGACTAGCGGGAGCAATGAGCAGTTCTTC	CASSLTTSGSNEQFF	TRBV28	TRBD2	.	TRBJ2-1
TGTGCCAGCAGCTTCCGTCTAGCGGGAGCGGTAGATACGCAGTATTTT	CASSFRLAGAVDTQYF	TRBV7-8	TRBD2	.	TRBJ2-3
TGTGCCAGCACCTTACTAGACGAGCAGTACTTC	CASTLLDEQYF	TRBV2	.	few	TRBJ2-7
TGTGCCACTTTACAACCTAGCTCCTACAATGAGCAGTTCTTC	CATLQPSSYNEQFF	TRBV7-8	.	.	TRBJ2-1
TGCGCCAGCAGCTTGGCCGTAGCGGGAGGGCAAGAGACCCAGTACTTC	CASSLAVAGGQETQYF	TRBV5-1	TRBD2	.	TRBJ2-5
TGTGCCAGCGATCCTAGGGGTGTGGCCGGGGAGCTGTTTTTT	CASDPRGVAGELFF	TRBV2	.	.	TRBJ2-2
TGTGCCAGCATCCTACAGGGGAACACTGAAGCTTTCTTT	CASILQGNTEAFF	TRBV2	.	few	TRBJ1-1